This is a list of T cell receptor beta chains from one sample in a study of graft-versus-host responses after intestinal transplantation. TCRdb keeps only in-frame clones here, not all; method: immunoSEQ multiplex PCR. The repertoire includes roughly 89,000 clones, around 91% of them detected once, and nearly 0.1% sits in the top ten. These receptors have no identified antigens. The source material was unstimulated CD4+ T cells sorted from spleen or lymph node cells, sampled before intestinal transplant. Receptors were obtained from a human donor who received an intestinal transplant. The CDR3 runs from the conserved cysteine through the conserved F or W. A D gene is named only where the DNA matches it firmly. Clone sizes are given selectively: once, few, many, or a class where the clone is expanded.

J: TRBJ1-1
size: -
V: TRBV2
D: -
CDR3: CASTSKTGNTEAFF
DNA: TGTGCCAGCACCTCAAAGACAGGGAACACTGAAGCTTTCTTT

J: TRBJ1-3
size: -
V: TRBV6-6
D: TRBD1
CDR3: CASSGTGAGNTIYF
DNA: TGTGCCAGCAGTGGGACAGGGGCTGGAAACACCATATATTTT

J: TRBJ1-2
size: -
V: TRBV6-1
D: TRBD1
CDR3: CASSRTGDNYGYTF
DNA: TGTGCCAGCAGTAGGACAGGGGATAACTATGGCTACACCTTC

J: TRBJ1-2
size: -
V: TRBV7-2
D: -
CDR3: CASSLTQEVNVYGYTF
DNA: TGTGCCAGCAGCCTAACCCAGGAAGTTAATGTCTATGGCTACACCTTC

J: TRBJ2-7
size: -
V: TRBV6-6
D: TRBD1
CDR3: CASSQTGGSYEQYF
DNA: TGTGCCAGCAGTCAGACAGGGGGATCTTACGAGCAGTACTTC

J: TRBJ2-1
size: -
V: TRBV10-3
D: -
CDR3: CAISESGGSGPNEQFF
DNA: TGTGCCATCAGTGAGTCAGGGGGTAGCGGGCCCAATGAGCAGTTCTTC

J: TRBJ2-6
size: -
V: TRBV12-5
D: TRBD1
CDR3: CASGRQGLTGANVLTF
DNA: TGTGCTAGTGGGCGACAGGGGTTAACTGGGGCCAACGTCCTGACTTTC

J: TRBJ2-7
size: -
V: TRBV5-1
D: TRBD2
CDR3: CASSLVGGWYEQYF
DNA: TGCGCCAGCAGCTTGGTGGGAGGGTGGTACGAGCAGTACTTC

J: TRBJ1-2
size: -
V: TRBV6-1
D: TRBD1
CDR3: CASSRTGTAYGYTF
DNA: TGTGCCAGCAGTAGAACCGGGACAGCTTATGGCTACACCTTC

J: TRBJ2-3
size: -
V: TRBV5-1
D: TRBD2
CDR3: CASSLLSLAGGTTDTQYF
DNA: TGCGCCAGCAGCTTGCTATCCCTAGCGGGGGGAACCACAGATACGCAGTATTTT

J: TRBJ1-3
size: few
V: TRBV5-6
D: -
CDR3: CASSLGAVSGNTIYF
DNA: TGTGCCAGCAGCTTGGGGGCAGTCTCTGGAAACACCATATATTTT

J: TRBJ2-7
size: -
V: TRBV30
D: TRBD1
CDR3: CAWSGRDRVTGEQYF
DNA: TGTGCCTGGAGTGGCCGGGACAGGGTAACCGGCGAGCAGTACTTC

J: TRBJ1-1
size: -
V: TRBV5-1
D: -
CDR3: CASSLRPVERDTEAFF
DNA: TGCGCCAGCAGCTTGAGGCCAGTTGAACGGGACACTGAAGCTTTCTTT

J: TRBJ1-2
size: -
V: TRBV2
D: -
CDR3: CASSETGSQSRSGYTF
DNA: TGTGCCAGCAGTGAGACCGGGTCCCAGTCTCGCTCTGGCTACACCTTC

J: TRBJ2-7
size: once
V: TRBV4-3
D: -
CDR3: CASSQVRMGSSYEQYF
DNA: TGCGCCAGCAGCCAAGTTCGGATGGGGAGCTCCTACGAGCAGTACTTC

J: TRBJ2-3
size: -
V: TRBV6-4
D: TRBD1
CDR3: CGTGETDTQYF
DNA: TGCGGGACAGGGGAGACAGATACGCAGTATTTT

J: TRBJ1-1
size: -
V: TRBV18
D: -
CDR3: CASSPSGNTEAFF
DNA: TGTGCCAGCTCTCCCAGTGGGAACACTGAAGCTTTCTTT

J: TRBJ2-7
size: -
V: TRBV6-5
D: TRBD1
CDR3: CASRHDRGSEQYF
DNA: TGTGCCAGCAGGCATGACAGGGGATCCGAGCAGTACTTC

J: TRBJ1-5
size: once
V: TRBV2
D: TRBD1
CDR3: CASSEGTGANQPQHF
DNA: TGTGCCAGCAGTGAAGGAACAGGGGCCAATCAGCCCCAGCATTTT

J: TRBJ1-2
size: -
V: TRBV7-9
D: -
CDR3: CASNNILRGAENGYTF
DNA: TGTGCCAGCAACAACATCCTCCGCGGGGCTGAGAATGGCTACACCTTC

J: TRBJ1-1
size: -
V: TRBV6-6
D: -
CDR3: CASTLFGGAGTEAFF
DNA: TGTGCCAGCACCCTTTTCGGGGGGGCGGGTACTGAAGCTTTCTTT

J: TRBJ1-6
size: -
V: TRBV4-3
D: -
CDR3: CASSQDFQGGSPLHF
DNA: TGCGCCAGCAGCCAAGATTTTCAGGGAGGGTCACCCCTCCACTTT

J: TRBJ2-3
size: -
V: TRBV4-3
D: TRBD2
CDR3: CASSQDGVAGVADTQYF
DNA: TGCGCCAGCAGCCAAGATGGGGTAGCGGGGGTTGCAGATACGCAGTATTTT

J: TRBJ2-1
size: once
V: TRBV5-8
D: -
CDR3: CASSFSEQFF
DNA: TGTGCCAGCAGCTTTAGTGAGCAGTTCTTC

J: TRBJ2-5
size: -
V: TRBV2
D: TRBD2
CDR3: CASSEGGRETQYF
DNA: TGTGCCAGCAGTGAGGGGGGGAGAGAGACCCAGTACTTC

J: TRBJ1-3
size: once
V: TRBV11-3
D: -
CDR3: CASSFLLGPGNTIYF
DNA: TGTGCCAGCAGCTTCCTACTGGGGCCTGGAAACACCATATATTTT

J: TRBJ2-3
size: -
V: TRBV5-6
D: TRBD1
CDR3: CASSRRTGGQDTQYF
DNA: TGTGCCAGCAGTCGTCGGACAGGGGGGCAAGATACGCAGTATTTT

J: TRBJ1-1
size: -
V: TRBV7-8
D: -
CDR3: CASSPTENTEAFF
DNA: TGTGCCAGCAGCCCGACAGAGAACACTGAAGCTTTCTTT

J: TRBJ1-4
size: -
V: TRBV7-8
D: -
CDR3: CASSLGREREKLFF
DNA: TGTGCCAGCAGCTTAGGCCGGGAAAGGGAAAAACTGTTTTTT

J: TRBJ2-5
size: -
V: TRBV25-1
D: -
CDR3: CASRDRGLETQYF
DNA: TGTGCCAGCAGAGATCGGGGTCTGGAGACCCAGTACTTC

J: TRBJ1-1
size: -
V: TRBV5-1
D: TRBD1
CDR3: CASSWGQGRVLTEAFF
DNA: TGCGCCAGCAGCTGGGGACAGGGGAGGGTCCTAACTGAAGCTTTCTTT

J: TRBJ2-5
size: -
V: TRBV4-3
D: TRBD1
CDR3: CASSQFSGTGGETQYF
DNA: TGCGCCAGCAGCCAATTCTCCGGGACAGGGGGAGAGACCCAGTACTTC

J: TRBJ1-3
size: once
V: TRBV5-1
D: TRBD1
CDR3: CASSRETGGNTIYF
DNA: TGCGCCAGCAGCCGGGAGACAGGGGGAAACACCATATATTTT

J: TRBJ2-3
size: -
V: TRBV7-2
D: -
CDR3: CASSLETREDTQYF
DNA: TGTGCCAGCAGCTTAGAAACCAGGGAAGATACGCAGTATTTT

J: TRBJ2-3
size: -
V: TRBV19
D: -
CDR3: CASSPQTRGGDTQYF
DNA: TGTGCCAGTAGTCCCCAGACTAGAGGTGGGGATACGCAGTATTTT

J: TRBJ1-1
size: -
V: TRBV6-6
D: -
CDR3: CASSANRAYTEAFF
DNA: TGTGCCAGCAGCGCAAACAGGGCGTACACTGAAGCTTTCTTT

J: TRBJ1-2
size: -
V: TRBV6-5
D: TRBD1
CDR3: CASSPTGGANYGYTF
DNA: TGTGCCAGCAGTCCCACAGGGGGGGCTAACTATGGCTACACCTTC

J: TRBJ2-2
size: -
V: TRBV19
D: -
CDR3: CASSKRPLGLLPGELFF
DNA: TGTGCCAGTAGTAAGAGGCCGTTGGGGCTACTACCCGGGGAGCTGTTTTTT

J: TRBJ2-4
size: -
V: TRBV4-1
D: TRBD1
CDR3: CASSYRGPRNIQYF
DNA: TGCGCCAGCAGCTACAGGGGGCCGAGAAACATTCAGTACTTC

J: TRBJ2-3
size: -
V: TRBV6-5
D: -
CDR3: CASSPGTSTDTQYF
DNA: TGTGCCAGCAGTCCCGGGACTAGCACAGATACGCAGTATTTT

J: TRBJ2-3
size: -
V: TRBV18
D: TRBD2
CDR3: CASSPPERGGPYTQYF
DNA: TGTGCCAGCTCACCTCCGGAGCGGGGGGGACCTTATACGCAGTATTTT

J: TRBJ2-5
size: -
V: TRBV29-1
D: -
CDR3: CSVRAGETQYF
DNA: TGCAGCGTAAGGGCGGGAGAGACCCAGTACTTC

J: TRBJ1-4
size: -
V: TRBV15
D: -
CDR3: CATRRGHNEKLFF
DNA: TGTGCCACCCGACGAGGGCATAATGAAAAACTGTTTTTT

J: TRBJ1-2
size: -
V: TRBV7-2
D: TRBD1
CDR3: CASSLLGQGSYGYTF
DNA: TGTGCCAGCAGCTTATTGGGACAGGGTAGCTATGGCTACACCTTC

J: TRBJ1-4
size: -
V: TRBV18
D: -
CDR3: CASSPDRVTNEKLFF
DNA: TGTGCCAGCTCACCAGATCGGGTGACTAATGAAAAACTGTTTTTT

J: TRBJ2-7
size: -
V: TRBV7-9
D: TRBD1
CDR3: CASSLSRTGVHEQYF
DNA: TGTGCCAGCAGCTTAAGCAGGACAGGGGTTCACGAGCAGTACTTC

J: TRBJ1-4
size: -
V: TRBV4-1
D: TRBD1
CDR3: CASSQEGNRGSEKLFF
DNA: TGCGCCAGCAGCCAAGAAGGTAACAGGGGTAGTGAAAAACTGTTTTTT

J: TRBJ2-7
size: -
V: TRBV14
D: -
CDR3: CASSQGRVRGYEQYF
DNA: TGTGCCAGCAGCCAAGGACGGGTCAGGGGCTACGAGCAGTACTTC

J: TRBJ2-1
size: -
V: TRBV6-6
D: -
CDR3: CASGEWGVTYNEQFF
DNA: TGTGCCAGCGGCGAGTGGGGGGTTACCTACAATGAGCAGTTCTTC

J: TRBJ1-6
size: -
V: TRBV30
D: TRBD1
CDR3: CAWTGDSSYNSPLHF
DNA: TGTGCCTGGACCGGGGACAGCTCCTATAATTCACCCCTCCACTTT

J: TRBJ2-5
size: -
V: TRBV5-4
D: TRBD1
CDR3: CASSLGQGASEYF
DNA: TGTGCCAGCAGCTTGGGACAGGGGGCCTCGGAGTACTTC

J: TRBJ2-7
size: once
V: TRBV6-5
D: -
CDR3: CASSYIRGFYEQYF
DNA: TGTGCCAGCAGTTATATCCGGGGTTTTTACGAGCAGTACTTC

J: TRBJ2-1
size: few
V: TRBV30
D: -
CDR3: CAWSGGGHKSSYNEQFF
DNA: TGTGCCTGGAGTGGGGGGGGCCACAAGAGCTCCTACAATGAGCAGTTCTTC

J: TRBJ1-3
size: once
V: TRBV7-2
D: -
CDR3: CASSPIYGGNTIYF
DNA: TGTGCCAGCAGCCCCATCTATGGTGGAAACACCATATATTTT

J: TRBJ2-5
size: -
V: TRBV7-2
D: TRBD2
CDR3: CASSLKGLAETQYF
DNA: TGTGCCAGCAGCTTAAAGGGACTAGCAGAGACCCAGTACTTC

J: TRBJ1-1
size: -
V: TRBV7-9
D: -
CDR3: CASSLSYMNTEAFF
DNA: TGTGCCAGCAGCTTGTCTTACATGAACACTGAAGCTTTCTTT

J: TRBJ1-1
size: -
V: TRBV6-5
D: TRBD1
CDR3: CASSYLTGGTEAFF
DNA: TGTGCCAGCAGTTACTTAACAGGGGGCACTGAAGCTTTCTTT

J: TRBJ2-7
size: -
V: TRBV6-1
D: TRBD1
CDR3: CASSASGTVYEQYF
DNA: TGTGCCAGCAGTGCTTCCGGGACAGTCTACGAGCAGTACTTC

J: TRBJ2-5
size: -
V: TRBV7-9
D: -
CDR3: CASSLLQETQYF
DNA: TGTGCCAGCAGCTTATTACAAGAGACCCAGTACTTC